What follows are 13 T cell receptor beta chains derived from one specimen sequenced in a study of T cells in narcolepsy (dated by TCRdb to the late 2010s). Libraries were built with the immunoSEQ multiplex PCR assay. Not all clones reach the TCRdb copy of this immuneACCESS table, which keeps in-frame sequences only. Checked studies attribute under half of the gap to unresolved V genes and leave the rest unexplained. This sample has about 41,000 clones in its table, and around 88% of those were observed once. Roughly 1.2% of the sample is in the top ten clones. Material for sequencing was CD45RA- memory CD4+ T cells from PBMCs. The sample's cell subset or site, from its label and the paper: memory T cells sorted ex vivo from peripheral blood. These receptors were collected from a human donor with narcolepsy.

The CDR3 region has the DNA TGTGCCAGCAGCCAGGCCTACAGAAACACCATATATTTT. It yields the protein CASSQAYRNTIYF. The rearrangement uses TRBV14 and TRBJ1-3; D uncertain. Germline CDR1 is SGHDN and CDR2 is FVKESK. The ends were cut back, 3 bases at V and 5 bases at J, with 8 bases in the middle. This CDR3 has 13 residues.

This CDR3 reads CASSYSQGANVLTF. CDR3 nucleotides: TGTGCCAGCAGTTACAGTCAGGGGGCCAACGTCCTGACTTTC. V gene TRBV6-6 combines with J gene TRBJ2-6; D gene uncertain. The CDR3 runs to 14 residues. The V gene lost 2 bases and the J gene lost 4 bases, with 6 bases spanning the gap. Germline V gene sequence: CDR1 MNHNY, CDR2 SVGAGI (reference sequence).

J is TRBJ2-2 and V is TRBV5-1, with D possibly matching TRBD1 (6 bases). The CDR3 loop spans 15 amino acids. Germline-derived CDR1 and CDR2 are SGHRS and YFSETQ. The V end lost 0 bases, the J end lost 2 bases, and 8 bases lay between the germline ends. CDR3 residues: CASSLVGHNTGELFF. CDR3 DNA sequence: TGCGCCAGCAGCTTGGTGGGACATAACACCGGGGAGCTGTTTTTT. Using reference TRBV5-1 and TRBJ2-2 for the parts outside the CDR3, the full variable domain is KAGVTQTPRYLIKTRGQQVTLSCSPISGHRSVSWYQQTPGQGLQFLFEYFSETQRNKGNFPGRFSGRQFSNSRSEMNVSTLELGDSALYLCASSLVGHNTGELFFGEGSRLTVL.

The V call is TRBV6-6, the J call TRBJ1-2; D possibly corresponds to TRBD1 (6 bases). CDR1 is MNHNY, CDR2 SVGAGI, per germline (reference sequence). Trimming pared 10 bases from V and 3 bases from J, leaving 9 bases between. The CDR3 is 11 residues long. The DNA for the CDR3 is TGTGCCACCCGACAGGACTATGGCTACACCTTC. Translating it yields CATRQDYGYTF.

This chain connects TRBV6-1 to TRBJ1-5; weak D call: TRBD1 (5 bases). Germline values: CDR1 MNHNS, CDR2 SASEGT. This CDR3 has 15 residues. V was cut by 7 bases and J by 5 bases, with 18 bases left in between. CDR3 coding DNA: TGTGCCAGCATTGAGCCAGGGCGAAACTATCAGCCCCAGCATTTT. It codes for CASIEPGRNYQPQHF.

The CDR3 here is CASSQEQGAYEQYF. The CDR3, as DNA: TGCGCCAGCAGCCAGGAGCAGGGGGCCTACGAGCAGTACTTC. The genes are TRBV4-3 and TRBJ2-7; 7 bases line up with TRBD1. From germline, CDR1 is LGHNA and CDR2 YSLEER. The ends lost 3 bases at V and 2 bases at J; junction bases unmatched: 4. CDR3 length: 14 residues.

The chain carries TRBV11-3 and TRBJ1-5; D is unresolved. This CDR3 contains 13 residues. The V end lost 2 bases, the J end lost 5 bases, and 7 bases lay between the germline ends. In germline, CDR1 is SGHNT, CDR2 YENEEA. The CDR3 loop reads CASSLNGDQPQHF. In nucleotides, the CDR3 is TGTGCCAGCAGCTTAAACGGGGATCAGCCCCAGCATTTT.

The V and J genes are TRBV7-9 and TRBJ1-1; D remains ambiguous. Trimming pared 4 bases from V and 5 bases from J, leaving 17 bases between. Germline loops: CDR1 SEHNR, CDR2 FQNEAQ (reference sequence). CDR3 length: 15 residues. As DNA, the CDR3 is TGTGCCAGCAGCTCCTCAGTTTCAATAGGGACTGAAGCTTTCTTT. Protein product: CASSSSVSIGTEAFF.

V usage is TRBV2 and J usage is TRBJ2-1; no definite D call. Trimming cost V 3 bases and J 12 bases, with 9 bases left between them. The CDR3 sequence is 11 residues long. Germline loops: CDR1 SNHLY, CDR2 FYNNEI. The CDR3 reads CASSEVVSQFF. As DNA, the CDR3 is TGTGCCAGCAGTGAGGTCGTGTCGCAGTTCTTC.

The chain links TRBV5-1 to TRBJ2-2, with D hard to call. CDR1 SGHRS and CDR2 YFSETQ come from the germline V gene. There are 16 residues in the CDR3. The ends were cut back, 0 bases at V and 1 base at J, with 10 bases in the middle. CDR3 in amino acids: CASSLGPGGNTGELFF. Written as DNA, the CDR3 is TGCGCCAGCAGCTTGGGACCCGGTGGGAACACCGGGGAGCTGTTTTTT.

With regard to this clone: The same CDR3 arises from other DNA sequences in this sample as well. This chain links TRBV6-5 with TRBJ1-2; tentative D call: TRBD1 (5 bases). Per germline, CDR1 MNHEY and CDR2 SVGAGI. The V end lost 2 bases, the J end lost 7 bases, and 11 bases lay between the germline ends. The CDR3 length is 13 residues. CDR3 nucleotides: TGTGCCAGCAGTTACCTTGGGGGAAGTGGCTACACCTTC. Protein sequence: CASSYLGGSGYTF.

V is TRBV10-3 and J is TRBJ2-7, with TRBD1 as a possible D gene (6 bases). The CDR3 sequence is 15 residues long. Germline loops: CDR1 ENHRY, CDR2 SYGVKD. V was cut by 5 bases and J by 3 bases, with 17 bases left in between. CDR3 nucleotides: TGTGCCATCAGTAGACAGGTCCTTGGGGGCTACGAGCAGTACTTC. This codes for CAISRQVLGGYEQYF.

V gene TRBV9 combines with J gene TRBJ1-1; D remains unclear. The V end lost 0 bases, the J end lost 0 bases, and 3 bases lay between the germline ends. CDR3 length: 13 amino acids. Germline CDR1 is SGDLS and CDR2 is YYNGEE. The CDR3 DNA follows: TGTGCCAGCAGCGTAGAGTTGAACACTGAAGCTTTCTTT. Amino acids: CASSVELNTEAFF.